Each of the 29 T cell receptor beta chains below was sequenced from the same sample in a study of T-cell memory formation after mild COVID-19. TCRdb ran MiXCR on the 5' RACE reads and lists one entry per CDR3 protein. The sample yields 500,000 to 650,000 distinct CDR3 sequences, roughly a fifth seen once. Material for sequencing was PBMCs or a T cell subset sorted from them (not recorded which). The source of these receptors is an adult woman who had mild COVID-19 (a few samples of this study predate the infection). Cell type and time point are not known.

The table lists this clonotype with many counts. At one end the junction does not follow the germline gene, possibly because of a read error. This rearrangement joins TRBV5-1 to TRBJ1-1, with D hard to call. This CDR3 spans 15 amino acids. In germline, CDR1 is SGHRS, CDR2 YFSETQ. Here the CDR3 DNA reads TGTGCCAGCTCACTACAAGGCGGAATGAACACTGAAGCTTTCTTT. Protein: CASSLQGGMNTEAFF.

The V call is TRBV20-1, the J call TRBJ1-5; tentative D call: TRBD1 (5 bases). Germline V gene lookup returns CDR1 DFQATT and CDR2 SNEGSKA (reference sequence). The V and J ends lost 1 base and 0 bases respectively, with 13 bases between them. The CDR3 consists of 16 residues. CDR3 DNA: TGCAGTGCTAGAGTGGCAGGGCATTATAGCAATCAGCCCCAGCATTTT. It translates to CSARVAGHYSNQPQHF.

This chain uses TRBV4-3 with TRBJ2-3, with 13 bases lining up with TRBD2. The CDR3 covers 17 residues. CDR1 and CDR2 (germline): LGHNA, YSLEER. Trimming removed 2 bases from V and 7 bases from J; junction bases left unmatched: 9. This CDR3 is CASSQSWRLAGGYTQYF. CDR3 in DNA: TGCGCCAGCAGCCAATCCTGGCGACTAGCGGGAGGATATACGCAGTATTTT.

The V gene is TRBV7-9, the J gene TRBJ2-5; D might be TRBD1 (6 bases). CDR3 size: 12 residues. From germline, CDR1 is SEHNR and CDR2 FQNEAQ (reference sequence). Between the trimmed V and J ends, which lost 8 bases and 3 bases, there was a span of 10 bases. The CDR3 DNA follows: TGTGCCAGCGGCGCAGGGGAAGAGACCCAGTACTTC. Translation gives CASGAGEETQYF.

V and J are TRBV12-3 or TRBV12-4 and TRBJ2-7; tentatively, D is TRBD1 (6 bases). V gave up 4 bases and J gave up 5 bases, with 18 bases separating them. The CDR3 runs to 15 residues. CDR3 residues: CASSSGDTLRDEQYF. CDR3 sequence (DNA): TGTGCCAGCAGTTCAGGGGACACCCTTCGGGACGAGCAGTACTTC.

Ten or more counts support this clonotype. This chain joins TRBV12-3 or TRBV12-4 and TRBJ2-3, with 7 bases aligning to TRBD2. This CDR3 is 14 amino acids long. The V and J ends lost 5 bases and 0 bases, in that order; junction bases with no gene match: 2. The chain's CDR3 is CASSRSGSTDTQYF. The CDR3 DNA is TGTGCCAGCAGTCGTAGCGGGAGCACAGATACGCAGTATTTT.

This sequence joins TRBV7-9 and TRBJ2-3, with TRBD1 identical over 7 bases. V lost 2 bases and J lost 1; bases outside the gene matches: 9. CDR1 and CDR2 (germline): SEHNR, FQNEAQ (reference sequence). CDR3 length equals 17 residues. The CDR3 loop reads CASSLPRQGDGTDTQYF. The CDR3 coding sequence is TGTGCCAGCAGCTTACCCCGACAGGGAGATGGCACAGATACGCAGTATTTT.

This sequence joins TRBV12-3 or TRBV12-4 and TRBJ1-1; D gene unclear. V dropped 3 bases and J dropped 0 bases, with 14 bases sitting between them. The CDR3 extends over 16 amino acids. The DNA for the CDR3 is TGTGCCAGCAGTTTTACGGCAGGAGCCCTGAACACTGAAGCTTTCTTT. Translation gives CASSFTAGALNTEAFF.

This clonotype showed up just a few times. This CDR3 reads CASSLGLTGIGDEQFF. The CDR3, as DNA: TGTGCCAGCAGTTTAGGATTGACAGGGATAGGGGATGAGCAGTTCTTC. This chain joins TRBV28 and TRBJ2-1; the match to TRBD1 covers 7 bases. After removal of 2 bases from V and 8 bases from J, the junction contained 12 bases not matched to a gene. CDR3 length equals 16 residues. Germline assignment: CDR1 MDHEN and CDR2 SYDVKM.

The V gene is TRBV20-1, the J gene TRBJ2-7; 7 nucleotides line up with TRBD2. CDR1 DFQATT and CDR2 SNEGSKA come from the germline V gene (reference sequence). The CDR3 has 15 amino acids. V dropped 2 bases and J dropped 0; count of bases not matched to a gene: 7. CDR3 in DNA: TGCAGTGCTAGAACACGACTAGCCGGCTCCTACGAGCAGTACTTC. Translated, it gives CSARTRLAGSYEQYF.

This clonotype was seen only a few times. The chain has TRBV4-2 and TRBJ1-4, with D unresolved. Trimming left V 0 bases short and J 12 bases short, with 17 bases between. Per the germline V gene, CDR1 is LGHNA and CDR2 is YNFKEQ. The CDR3 spans 15 residues. The CDR3 protein is CASSQDRGVFGELFF. The CDR3 region has the DNA TGTGCCAGCAGCCAAGATCGGGGTGTATTCGGGGAACTGTTTTTT.

This clonotype occurred a few times. This rearrangement joins TRBV24-1 to TRBJ1-1, with 7 bases aligning to TRBD1. Germline V lookup: CDR1 KGHDR, CDR2 SFDVKD. Trimming took 7 bases from V and 4 from J; bases not matched to a gene: 8. The CDR3 sequence is 14 residues long. The DNA for the CDR3 is TGTGCCACCAGGGACCAGGGGGGGAGCACTGAAGCTTTCTTT. This translates into CATRDQGGSTEAFF.

This clonotype has just a few counts. The chain is built from TRBV7-2 and TRBJ2-7; D ambiguous. CDR1 SGHTA and CDR2 FQGNSA come from the germline V gene. With 4 bases removed from V and 0 bases from J, the gap between germline ends came to 13 bases. The CDR3 totals 15 residues. In nucleotides, the CDR3 is TGTGCCAGCAGCTCCAGGATAGGCGGCTCCTACGAGCAGTACTTC. Its translation: CASSSRIGGSYEQYF.

The CDR3: CASSTRTGYGYTF. CDR3 sequence (DNA): TGTGCCAGCAGTACCCGGACGGGCTATGGCTACACCTTC. The rearrangement joins TRBV12-3 or TRBV12-4 to TRBJ1-2; unclear D gene. The CDR3 contains 13 residues. V lost 5 bases, J lost 4 bases, and 11 bases lay in between.

The rearrangement links TRBV5-1 to TRBJ2-3; D is unresolved. The CDR3 consists of 14 residues. V dropped 5 bases and J dropped 2 bases, with 12 bases sitting between them. Germline V gives CDR1 SGHRS, CDR2 YFSETQ. CDR3 DNA sequence: TGCGCCAGCAGGCCAACACCGCCCACAGATACGCAGTATTTT. Its protein is CASRPTPPTDTQYF.

V and J are TRBV7-8 and TRBJ2-1, with D maybe TRBD2 (7 bases). Germline V gene data show CDR1 as SGHVS and CDR2 as FQNEAQ. This CDR3 region has 16 residues. V lost 2 bases and J lost 8, with 19 bases in between. The CDR3 protein is CASSLWGGEIVDEQFF. The CDR3 DNA is TGTGCCAGCAGCTTATGGGGGGGCGAGATAGTGGATGAGCAGTTCTTC.

In this sample, this clonotype turned up many times. The chain employs TRBV12-3 or TRBV12-4 and TRBJ2-5; possibly TRBD2 for D (7 bases). Trimming removed 3 bases at V and 4 bases at J, with 9 bases between. The CDR3 length is 13 residues. CDR3 coding DNA: TGTGCCAGCAGTTTCGGGGGGCCAGAGACCCAGTACTTC. Amino acid sequence: CASSFGGPETQYF.

This chain connects TRBV9 to TRBJ2-2; 10 nucleotides agree with TRBD1. CDR3 length: 15 residues. CDR1 and CDR2 from the germline V gene are SGDLS and YYNGEE. With V trimmed by 0 bases and J by 6 bases, 2 bases remained unmatched. The CDR3, as DNA: TGTGCCAGCAGCGTAGAAGGACAGGGGGCCGGGGAGCTGTTTTTT. Translation gives CASSVEGQGAGELFF.

J is TRBJ2-1 and V is TRBV12-3 or TRBV12-4; 12 bases match TRBD2. CDR3 length equals 16 residues. V lost 6 bases to trimming and J lost 8 bases; unmatched junction nucleotides: 11. CDR3 sequence: CASRPASGGAGHEQFF. Here the CDR3 DNA reads TGTGCCAGCAGACCAGCTAGCGGGGGGGCCGGGCATGAGCAGTTCTTC.

This clonotype was found a few times. The chain couples TRBV7-9 to TRBJ2-7; a weak D match, TRBD2 (5 bases). Trimming cost V 10 bases and J 0 bases, with 16 bases left between them. The germline V gene encodes CDR1 SEHNR and CDR2 FQNEAQ (reference sequence). The CDR3 is 14 amino acids. The CDR3 protein is CATDGAGLSYEQYF. The CDR3 DNA follows: TGTGCCACCGACGGCGCCGGACTCTCCTACGAGCAGTACTTC.

J is TRBJ2-5 and V is TRBV20-1, with TRBD2 matching 9 bases. The germline gives CDR1 DFQATT, CDR2 SNEGSKA (reference sequence). V gave up 2 bases and J gave up 5 bases; unmatched junction bases: 6. The CDR3 consists of 14 residues. In DNA form, the CDR3 reads TGCAGTGCTAGATTCGGGCTAGCGGGGGAGACCCAGTACTTC. This sequence encodes CSARFGLAGETQYF.

The chain joins TRBV10-3 to TRBJ2-7; 10 bases agree with TRBD2. The CDR3 runs 16 residues. J gave up 0 bases and V 5 bases, and 7 bases lay outside the gene matches. Per germline, CDR1 ENHRY and CDR2 SYGVKD. The CDR3 region is CAISPAGGPSSYEQYF. In DNA, the CDR3 is TGTGCCATCAGTCCAGCGGGGGGGCCGAGCTCCTACGAGCAGTACTTC.

A few counts support this clonotype. The chain recombines TRBV12-3 or TRBV12-4 with TRBJ2-7; D is perhaps TRBD2 (5 bases). The germline V and J ends were trimmed by 4 bases and 7 bases, with 11 bases remaining between them. The CDR3 length is 12 residues. The CDR3 loop is CASSSLPGEQYF. CDR3 sequence (DNA): TGTGCCAGCAGTTCACTCCCGGGGGAGCAGTACTTC.

At least ten counts were recorded for this clonotype. The CDR3 bases are TGTGCCAGCAGCGAGACAGTATCCGTCAGCGAGCAGTACTTC. This translates into CASSETVSVSEQYF. The J gene is TRBJ2-7, the V gene TRBV9; perhaps TRBD1 as D (5 bases). V dropped 3 bases and J dropped 6 bases, with 16 bases sitting between them. CDR3 length: 14 residues. The germline V gene has CDR1 SGDLS and CDR2 YYNGEE.

In its sample, this clonotype was seen a few times. The V call is TRBV7-8, the J call TRBJ2-2; no clear D. V lost 5 bases, J lost 0 bases, and 13 bases lay in between. CDR1 SGHVS and CDR2 FQNEAQ come from the germline V gene. The CDR3 runs 16 residues. CDR3 sequence (DNA): TGTGCCAGCAGCCCTGACATACACCCGAACACCGGGGAGCTGTTTTTT. It codes for CASSPDIHPNTGELFF.

The chain has TRBV20-1 and TRBJ2-1; 8 nucleotides agree with TRBD2. Germline trimming cut 1 base from V and 9 bases from J; bases unmatched to any gene: 5. The CDR3 is 13 residues long. The germline gives CDR1 DFQATT, CDR2 SNEGSKA (reference sequence). The CDR3 spells CSARAAGGPEQFF. The CDR3 coding sequence is TGCAGTGCTAGAGCTGCGGGAGGTCCTGAGCAGTTCTTC.

The chain joins TRBV4-1 to TRBJ2-5, with TRBD2 matching over 13 bases. Germline V gene lookup returns CDR1 MGHRA and CDR2 YSYEKL. The CDR3 covers 16 residues. Unmatched junction bases numbered 1, after V lost 1 base and J lost 2 bases. The CDR3 DNA reads as TGCGCCAGCAGCCAAGTACTAGCGGGGGGGCAAGAGACCCAGTACTTC. Its translation: CASSQVLAGGQETQYF.

CDR3 DNA sequence: TGTGCCAGCAGCCACACAGGGACGGCCGGGGAGCTGTTTTTT. As protein: CASSHTGTAGELFF. The rearrangement links TRBV6-4 to TRBJ2-2; D is possibly TRBD1 (6 bases). This CDR3 is built from 14 residues. In germline, CDR1 is MRHNA, CDR2 SNTAGT. V dropped 6 bases and J dropped 6 bases, with 14 bases sitting between them.

This clonotype was detected a few times. The V gene is TRBV9, the J gene TRBJ2-1; 14 nucleotides line up with TRBD2. The V and J ends lost 3 bases and 7 bases, in that order; junction bases with no gene match: 6. Germline lookup yields CDR1 SGDLS and CDR2 YYNGEE. This CDR3 contains 16 residues. The CDR3 DNA reads TGTGCCAGCAGCGGAGGGACTAGCGGGGGAAAAAATGAGCAGTTCTTC. Protein sequence: CASSGGTSGGKNEQFF.